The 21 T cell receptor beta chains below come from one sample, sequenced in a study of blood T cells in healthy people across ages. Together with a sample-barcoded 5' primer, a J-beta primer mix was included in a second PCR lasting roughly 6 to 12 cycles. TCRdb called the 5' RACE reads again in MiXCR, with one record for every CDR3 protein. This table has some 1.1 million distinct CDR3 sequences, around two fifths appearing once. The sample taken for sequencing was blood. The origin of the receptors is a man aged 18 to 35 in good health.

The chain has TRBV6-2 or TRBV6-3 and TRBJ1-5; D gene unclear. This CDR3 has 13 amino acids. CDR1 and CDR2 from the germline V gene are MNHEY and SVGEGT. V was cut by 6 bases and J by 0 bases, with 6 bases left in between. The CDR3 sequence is CASRNPSNQPQHF. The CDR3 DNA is TGTGCCAGCAGAAATCCTAGCAATCAGCCCCAGCATTTT.

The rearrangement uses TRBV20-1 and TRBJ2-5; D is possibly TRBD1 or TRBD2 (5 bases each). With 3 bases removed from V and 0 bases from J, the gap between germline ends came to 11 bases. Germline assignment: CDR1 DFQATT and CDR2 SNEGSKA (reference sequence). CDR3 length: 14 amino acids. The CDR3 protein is CSASPGTYQETQYF. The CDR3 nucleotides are TGCAGTGCTAGTCCGGGGACGTACCAAGAGACCCAGTACTTC.

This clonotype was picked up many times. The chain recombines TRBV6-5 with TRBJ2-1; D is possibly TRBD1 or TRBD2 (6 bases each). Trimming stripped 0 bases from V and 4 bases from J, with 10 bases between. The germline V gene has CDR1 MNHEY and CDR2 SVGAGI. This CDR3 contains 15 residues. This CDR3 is CASSYSGGPYNEQFF. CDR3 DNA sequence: TGTGCCAGCAGTTACTCGGGGGGCCCTTACAATGAGCAGTTCTTC.

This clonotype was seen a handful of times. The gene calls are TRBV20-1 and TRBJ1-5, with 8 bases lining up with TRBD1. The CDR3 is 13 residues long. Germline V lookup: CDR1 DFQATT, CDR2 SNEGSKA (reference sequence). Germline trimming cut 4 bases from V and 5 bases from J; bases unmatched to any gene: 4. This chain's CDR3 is CSAMTQGDQPQHF. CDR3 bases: TGCAGTGCTATGACACAGGGGGATCAGCCCCAGCATTTT.

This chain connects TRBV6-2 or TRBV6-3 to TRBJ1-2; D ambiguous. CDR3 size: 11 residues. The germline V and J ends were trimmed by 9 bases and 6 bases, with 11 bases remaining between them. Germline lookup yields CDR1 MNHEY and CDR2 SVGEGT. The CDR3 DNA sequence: TGTGCCAGTCACTATCCCGATGGCTACACCTTC. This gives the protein CASHYPDGYTF.

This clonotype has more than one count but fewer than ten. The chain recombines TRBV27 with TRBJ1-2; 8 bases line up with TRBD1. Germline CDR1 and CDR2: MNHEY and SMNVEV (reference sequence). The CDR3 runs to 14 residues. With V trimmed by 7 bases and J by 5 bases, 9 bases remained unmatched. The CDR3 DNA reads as TGTGCCAGCAAACGAGACAGGGGTGGGTATGGCTACACCTTC. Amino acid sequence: CASKRDRGGYGYTF.

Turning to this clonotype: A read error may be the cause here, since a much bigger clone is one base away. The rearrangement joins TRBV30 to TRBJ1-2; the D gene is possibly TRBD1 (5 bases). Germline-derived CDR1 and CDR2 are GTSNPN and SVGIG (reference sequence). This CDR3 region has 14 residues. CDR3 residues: CARSVSRDLYGYTF. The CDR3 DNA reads TGTGCCCGGAGTGTATCCAGGGATCTCTATGGCTACACCTTC.

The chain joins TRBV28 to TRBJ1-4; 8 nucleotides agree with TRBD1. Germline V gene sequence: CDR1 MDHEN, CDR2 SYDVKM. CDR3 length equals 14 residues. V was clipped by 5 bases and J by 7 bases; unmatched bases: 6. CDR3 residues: CASSLRQGFEKLFF. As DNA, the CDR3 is TGTGCCAGCAGTCTCAGACAGGGGTTTGAAAAACTGTTTTTT.

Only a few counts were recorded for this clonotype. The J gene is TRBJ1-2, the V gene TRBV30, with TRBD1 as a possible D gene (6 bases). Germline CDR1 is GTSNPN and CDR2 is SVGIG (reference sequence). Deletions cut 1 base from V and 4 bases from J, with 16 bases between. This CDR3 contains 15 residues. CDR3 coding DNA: TGTGCCTGGAGTGACAGGGTCGTGACATTCTATGGCTACACCTTC. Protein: CAWSDRVVTFYGYTF.

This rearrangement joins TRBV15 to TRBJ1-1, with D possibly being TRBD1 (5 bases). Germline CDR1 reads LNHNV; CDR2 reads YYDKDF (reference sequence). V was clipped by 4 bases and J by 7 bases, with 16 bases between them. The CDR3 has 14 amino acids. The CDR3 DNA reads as TGTGCCACCAGCATAGGAGGGGCGATGAGTGAAGCTTTCTTT. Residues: CATSIGGAMSEAFF.

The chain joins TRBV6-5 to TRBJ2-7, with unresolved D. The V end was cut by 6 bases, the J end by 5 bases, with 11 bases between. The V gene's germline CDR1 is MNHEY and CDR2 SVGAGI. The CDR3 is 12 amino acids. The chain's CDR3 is CASRLGNHEQYF. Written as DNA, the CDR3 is TGTGCCAGCAGATTAGGGAACCACGAGCAGTACTTC.

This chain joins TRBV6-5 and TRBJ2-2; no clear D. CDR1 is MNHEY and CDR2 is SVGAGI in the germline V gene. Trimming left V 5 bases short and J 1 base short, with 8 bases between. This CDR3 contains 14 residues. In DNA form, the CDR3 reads TGTGCCAGCAGTGCCCTATTGAACACCGGGGAGCTGTTTTTT. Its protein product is CASSALLNTGELFF.

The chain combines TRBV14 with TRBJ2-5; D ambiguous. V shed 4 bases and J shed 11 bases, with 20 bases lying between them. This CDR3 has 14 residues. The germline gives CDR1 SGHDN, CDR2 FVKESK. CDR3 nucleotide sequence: TGTGCCAGCAGCCCTCGCATAGATTACAATGAGCAGTACTTC. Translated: CASSPRIDYNEQYF.

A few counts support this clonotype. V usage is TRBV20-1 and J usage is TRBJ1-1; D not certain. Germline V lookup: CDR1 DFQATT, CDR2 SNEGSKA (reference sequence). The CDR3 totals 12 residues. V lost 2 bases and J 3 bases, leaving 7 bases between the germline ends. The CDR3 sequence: CSARRLDTEAFF. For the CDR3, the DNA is TGCAGTGCTAGAAGGTTAGACACTGAAGCTTTCTTT.

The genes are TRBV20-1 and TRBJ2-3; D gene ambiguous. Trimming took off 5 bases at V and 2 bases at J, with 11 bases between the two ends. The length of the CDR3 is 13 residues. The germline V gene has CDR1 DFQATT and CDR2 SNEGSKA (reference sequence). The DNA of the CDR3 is TGCAGTGCTCGATTGGCCCCCACAGATACGCAGTATTTT. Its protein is CSARLAPTDTQYF.

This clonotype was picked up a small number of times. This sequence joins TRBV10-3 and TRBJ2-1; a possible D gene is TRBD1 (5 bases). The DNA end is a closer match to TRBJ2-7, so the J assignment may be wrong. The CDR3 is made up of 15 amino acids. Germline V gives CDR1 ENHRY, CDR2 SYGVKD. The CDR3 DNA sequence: TGTGCCATCAGTGAACCGGTACAGGCCTACAATGAGCAGTACTTC. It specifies CAISEPVQAYNEQYF.

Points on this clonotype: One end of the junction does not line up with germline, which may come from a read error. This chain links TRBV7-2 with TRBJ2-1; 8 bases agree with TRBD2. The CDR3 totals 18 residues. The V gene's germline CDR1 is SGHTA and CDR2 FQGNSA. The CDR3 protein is CAGSSSGLERSSYNEQFF. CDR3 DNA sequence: TGTGCCGGCAGCTCCTCGGGACTAGAGAGGAGCTCCTACAATGAGCAGTTCTTC.

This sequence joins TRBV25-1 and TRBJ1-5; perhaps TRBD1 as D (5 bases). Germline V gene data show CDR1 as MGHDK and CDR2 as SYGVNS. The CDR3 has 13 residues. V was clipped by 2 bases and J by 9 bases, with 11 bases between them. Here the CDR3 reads CASSEGGVRPQHF. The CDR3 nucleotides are TGTGCCAGCAGTGAAGGGGGGGTAAGGCCCCAGCATTTT.

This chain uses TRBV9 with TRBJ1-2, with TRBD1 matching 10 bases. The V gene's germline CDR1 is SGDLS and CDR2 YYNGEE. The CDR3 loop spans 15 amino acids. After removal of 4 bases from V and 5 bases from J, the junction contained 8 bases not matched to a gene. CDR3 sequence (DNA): TGTGCCAGCAGCTCCGGGACAGGGGAACGATATGGCTACACCTTC. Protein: CASSSGTGERYGYTF. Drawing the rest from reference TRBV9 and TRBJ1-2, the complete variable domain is DSGVTQTPKHLITATGQRVTLRCSPRSGDLSVYWYQQSLDQGLQFLIQYYNGEERAKGNILERFSAQQFPDLHSELNLSSLELGDSALYFCASSSGTGERYGYTFGSGTRLTVV.

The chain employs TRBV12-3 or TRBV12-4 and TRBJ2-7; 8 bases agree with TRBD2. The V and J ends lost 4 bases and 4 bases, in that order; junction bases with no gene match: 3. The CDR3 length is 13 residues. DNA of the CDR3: TGTGCCAGCAGTTCCGGGACTAGGTACGAGCAGTACTTC. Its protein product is CASSSGTRYEQYF.

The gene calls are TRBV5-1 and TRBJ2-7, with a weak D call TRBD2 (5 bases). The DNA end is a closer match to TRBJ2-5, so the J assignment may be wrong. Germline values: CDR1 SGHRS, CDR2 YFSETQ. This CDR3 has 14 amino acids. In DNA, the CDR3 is TGCGCCAGCAGCTTGGGAGCGGTTCAAGAGACCCAGTACTTC. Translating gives CASSLGAVQETQYF.